One sample yielded the 21 T cell receptor beta chains listed below, sequenced in a study of radiation and T cells in renal cell carcinoma. The table came from immunoSEQ multiplex PCR; TCRdb's copy has only in-frame clones and leaves some out. Altogether some 120,000 clones are present, 88% being singletons, with the ten largest covering 5.8%. Time point of the sample: blood 2 weeks post-SBRT. The treatment denotes: 15 Gy SBRT to primary tumor, nephrectomy 4 weeks later. The sample was blood, taken from a patient whose treatment included radiotherapy and nephrectomy. The origin of the receptors is a woman aged 70 to 79 with renal cell carcinoma.

The chain uses TRBV5-6 and TRBJ1-4, with TRBD1 as a possible D gene (6 bases). Deletions cut 0 bases from V and 6 bases from J, with 15 bases between. This CDR3 has 16 amino acids. Germline assignment: CDR1 SGHDT and CDR2 YYEEEE. The CDR3 bases are TGTGCCAGCAGCTTGGCGGGGGCAGCGGGCGATGAAAAACTGTTTTTT. This translates into CASSLAGAAGDEKLFF. The entire variable domain, with the rest obtained from reference TRBV5-6 and TRBJ1-4, is as follows: DAGVTQSPTHLIKTRGQQVTLRCSPKSGHDTVSWYQQALGQGPQFIFQYYEEEERQRGNFPDRFSGHQFPNYSSELNVNALLLGDSALYLCASSLAGAAGDEKLFFGSGTQLSVL.

The V and J genes are TRBV5-1 and TRBJ2-7; possible D gene TRBD1, 5 bases. Germline CDR1 reads SGHRS; CDR2 reads YFSETQ. The CDR3 has 15 amino acids. Trimming removed 0 bases at V and 3 bases at J, with 13 bases between. This CDR3 reads CASSLAGARDYEQYF. Written as DNA, the CDR3 is TGCGCCAGCAGCTTGGCTGGGGCCAGGGACTACGAGCAGTACTTC.

V and J are TRBV18 and TRBJ2-3, with TRBD2 matching over 9 bases. The V segment lost 6 bases and the J segment 0 bases; nucleotides outside the gene matches: 4. The CDR3 has 15 residues. Germline assignment: CDR1 KGHSH and CDR2 LQKENI. The CDR3 bases are TGTGCCAGCTCTCTAGCGGGGCGTAGCACAGATACGCAGTATTTT. It is translated as CASSLAGRSTDTQYF.

For the CDR3, the DNA is TGTGCCAGCAGTTTTAACCTTCCGTCCACTGAAGCTTTCTTT. As protein: CASSFNLPSTEAFF. This chain connects TRBV27 to TRBJ1-1; D remains unclear. V shed 3 bases and J shed 4 bases, with 12 bases lying between them. CDR1 and CDR2 (germline): MNHEY, SMNVEV (reference sequence). The CDR3 extends over 14 amino acids.

CDR3 amino acids: CASTTGRSNQPQHF. The CDR3 bases are TGTGCCAGCACTACGGGACGGAGCAATCAGCCCCAGCATTTT. The chain combines TRBV28 with TRBJ1-5; D may be TRBD1 (5 bases). The V gene lost 7 bases and the J gene lost 1 base, with 11 bases spanning the gap. The CDR3 has 14 residues. Germline loops: CDR1 MDHEN, CDR2 SYDVKM.

The rearrangement uses TRBV27 and TRBJ1-1, with D tentatively TRBD1 (5 bases). Germline V gives CDR1 MNHEY, CDR2 SMNVEV (reference sequence). The germline V and J ends were trimmed by 2 bases and 2 bases, with 9 bases remaining between them. The CDR3 consists of 14 residues. CDR3 nucleotides: TGTGCCAGCAGTTTACAGGGTTCAAACACTGAAGCTTTCTTT. Amino acid sequence: CASSLQGSNTEAFF.

V is TRBV9 and J is TRBJ2-3, with TRBD1 as a possible D gene (6 bases). This CDR3 region has 16 residues. V gave up 4 bases and J gave up 0 bases, with 15 bases separating them. Per the germline V gene, CDR1 is SGDLS and CDR2 is YYNGEE. CDR3 sequence (DNA): TGTGCCAGCAGCCCCAGAGGGGGTTTCAGCACAGATACGCAGTATTTT. It yields the protein CASSPRGGFSTDTQYF.

The genes are TRBV5-1 and TRBJ1-1, with TRBD1 matching 8 bases. This CDR3 has 18 amino acids. CDR1 and CDR2 (germline): SGHRS, YFSETQ. J lost 4 bases, V lost 1 base, and 15 bases had no gene match. The CDR3: CASSLYNGQGPLGTEAFF. As DNA, the CDR3 is TGCGCCAGCAGCTTGTACAACGGACAGGGTCCACTTGGCACTGAAGCTTTCTTT. Looking up the rest from reference TRBV5-1 and TRBJ1-1 gives the full variable domain: KAGVTQTPRYLIKTRGQQVTLSCSPISGHRSVSWYQQTPGQGLQFLFEYFSETQRNKGNFPGRFSGRQFSNSRSEMNVSTLELGDSALYLCASSLYNGQGPLGTEAFFGQGTRLTVV.

This chain connects TRBV6-4 to TRBJ2-3; D is undetermined. Germline-derived CDR1 and CDR2 are MRHNA and SNTAGT. V lost 0 bases and J lost 8, with 3 bases in between. CDR3 length equals 11 residues. The CDR3 DNA sequence: TGTGCCAGCAGTGACTCTGGTACGCAGTATTTT. It specifies CASSDSGTQYF.

This clone appeared a single time. The chain combines TRBV5-1 with TRBJ1-3; D perhaps matches TRBD1 (5 bases). The CDR3 sequence is 17 residues long. Deletions cut 4 bases from V and 0 bases from J, with 17 bases between. Germline V gene data show CDR1 as SGHRS and CDR2 as YFSETQ. The CDR3 DNA reads TGCGCCAGCAGCCCCGGCGGGGCGGGCTTCTCTGGAAACACCATATATTTT. Amino acids: CASSPGGAGFSGNTIYF.

The V gene is TRBV19, the J gene TRBJ1-2; D call uncertain. The CDR3 covers 12 residues. Germline CDR1 and CDR2: LNHDA and SQIVND (reference sequence). The V and J ends lost 3 bases and 2 bases respectively, with 4 bases between them. The CDR3 loop is CASSMENYGYTF. The CDR3 coding sequence is TGTGCCAGTAGTATGGAGAACTATGGCTACACCTTC.

The chain combines TRBV6-1 with TRBJ1-3; D call uncertain. Germline CDR1 and CDR2: MNHNS and SASEGT. This CDR3 is built from 13 residues. The ends were cut back, 1 base at V and 4 bases at J, with 5 bases in the middle. As DNA, the CDR3 is TGTGCCAGCAGTGAAGGGTGGGGAAACACCATATATTTT. As protein: CASSEGWGNTIYF.

This rearrangement joins TRBV19 to TRBJ1-2, with D maybe TRBD1 (6 bases). Trimming took 5 bases from V and 3 from J, leaving 16 bases between them. CDR1 LNHDA and CDR2 SQIVND come from the germline V gene (reference sequence). The CDR3 is made up of 15 amino acids. The CDR3 here is CASSPGRTVDYGYTF. Written as DNA, the CDR3 is TGTGCCAGTAGTCCGGGCCGGACAGTAGACTATGGCTACACCTTC. Using reference TRBV19 and TRBJ1-2 for the parts outside the CDR3, the full variable domain is DGGITQSPKYLFRKEGQNVTLSCEQNLNHDAMYWYRQDPGQGLRLIYYSQIVNDFQKGDIAEGYSVSREKKESFPLTVTSAQKNPTAFYLCASSPGRTVDYGYTFGSGTRLTVV.

The table lists this clone with a count of one. V usage is TRBV13 and J usage is TRBJ2-2; tentative D call: TRBD2 (5 bases). Per the germline V gene, CDR1 is PRHDT and CDR2 is FYEKMQ (reference sequence). CDR3 length equals 11 residues. V dropped 10 bases and J dropped 7 bases, with 10 bases sitting between them. This chain's CDR3 is CATGLIGELFF. The CDR3 nucleotides are TGTGCCACCGGACTCATCGGGGAGCTGTTTTTT.

The chain joins TRBV4-1 to TRBJ2-3, with 8 bases fitting TRBD2. J lost 3 bases, V lost 3 bases, and 11 bases had no gene match. Germline V CDR1 and CDR2: MGHRA, YSYEKL. The CDR3 consists of 17 residues. CDR3 nucleotide sequence: TGCGCCAGCAGCCAGATGCTTACGGGGGGGCCGACAGATACGCAGTATTTT. It specifies CASSQMLTGGPTDTQYF.

This clone was found once. The chain carries TRBV5-4 and TRBJ1-1; D perhaps matches TRBD1 (5 bases). Germline assignment: CDR1 SGHNT and CDR2 YYREEE (reference sequence). The CDR3 spans 12 residues. The V end was cut by 0 bases, the J end by 6 bases, with 6 bases between. CDR3: CASSLEGAEAFF. The CDR3 DNA follows: TGTGCCAGCAGCTTGGAAGGGGCTGAAGCTTTCTTT. Based on the CDR3 plus reference TRBV5-4 and TRBJ1-1, the full variable domain is ETGVTQSPTHLIKTRGQQVTLRCSSQSGHNTVSWYQQALGQGPQFIFQYYREEENGRGNFPPRFSGLQFPNYSSELNVNALELDDSALYLCASSLEGAEAFFGQGTRLTVV.

J is TRBJ2-6 and V is TRBV28, with D uncertain. With 4 bases removed from V and 5 bases from J, the gap between germline ends came to 9 bases. Germline V gene sequence: CDR1 MDHEN, CDR2 SYDVKM. The length of the CDR3 is 14 residues. CDR3 DNA sequence: TGTGCCAGCAGTTCGGGTATTTGGGCCAACGTCCTGACTTTC. It encodes CASSSGIWANVLTF.

The sample holds a few counts of this clone. The CDR3, as DNA: TGTGCCAGCAGCCAAGCCAGGGCCGATCAGCCCCAGCATTTT. Encoded protein: CASSQARADQPQHF. The V call is TRBV4-2, the J call TRBJ1-5; D may be TRBD1 (5 bases). The CDR3 extends over 14 amino acids. From germline, CDR1 is LGHNA and CDR2 YNFKEQ. V gave up 1 base and J gave up 5 bases, with 9 bases separating them.

The CDR3 reads CSVSTSGVTDTQYF. CDR3 sequence (DNA): TGCAGCGTCTCGACTAGCGGGGTCACAGATACGCAGTATTTT. V is TRBV29-1 and J is TRBJ2-3, with 11 bases identical to TRBD2. This CDR3 has 14 residues. With 6 bases clipped from V and 2 bases from J, the junction kept 4 bases outside the gene matches. Germline loops: CDR1 SQVTM, CDR2 ANQGSEA.

The V gene is TRBV15, the J gene TRBJ1-4; no clear D gene. Trimming removed 0 bases at V and 8 bases at J, with 7 bases between. The CDR3 extends over 13 amino acids. CDR1 is LNHNV and CDR2 is YYDKDF in the germline V gene (reference sequence). CDR3 residues: CATSRDLGEKLFF. The DNA of the CDR3 is TGTGCCACCAGCAGAGATCTAGGGGAAAAACTGTTTTTT.

The J gene is TRBJ2-7, the V gene TRBV6-1; D might be TRBD1 (5 bases). Germline V CDR1 and CDR2: MNHNS, SASEGT. The V and J ends lost 6 bases and 3 bases respectively, with 15 bases between them. CDR3 length: 14 residues. CDR3 protein: CASSQGTLIYEQYF. CDR3 DNA sequence: TGTGCCAGCAGCCAGGGCACACTAATCTACGAGCAGTACTTC.